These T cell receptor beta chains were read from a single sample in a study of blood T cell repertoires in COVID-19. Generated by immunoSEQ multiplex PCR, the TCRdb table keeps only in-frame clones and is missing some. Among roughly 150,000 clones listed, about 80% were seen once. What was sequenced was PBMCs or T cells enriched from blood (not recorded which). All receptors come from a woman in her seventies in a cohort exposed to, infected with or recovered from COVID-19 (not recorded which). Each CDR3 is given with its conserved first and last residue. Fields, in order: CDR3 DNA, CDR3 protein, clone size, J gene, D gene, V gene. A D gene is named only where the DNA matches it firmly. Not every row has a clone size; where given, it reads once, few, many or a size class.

CDR3 DNA: TGCGCCAGCAGCTTGGGGGACAGGGAAGGGACACCCCTCCACTTT; CDR3 protein: CASSLGDREGTPLHF; clone size: NA; J gene: TRBJ1-6; D gene: TRBD1; V gene: TRBV5-1
CDR3 DNA: TGTGCCAGCAGCCAAGTAGCGGGGAACATTCAGTACTTC; CDR3 protein: CASSQVAGNIQYF; clone size: NA; J gene: TRBJ2-4; D gene: TRBD2; V gene: TRBV3-1/TRBV3-2
CDR3 DNA: TGTGCCAGCAGCTTCACTAGCGTGGGGGAGCTGTTTTTT; CDR3 protein: CASSFTSVGELFF; clone size: NA; J gene: TRBJ2-2; D gene: TRBD2; V gene: TRBV11-3
CDR3 DNA: TGCGCCAGCAGCCAAGGACTAGCGGGAGTTGTGGAGCAGTTCTTC; CDR3 protein: CASSQGLAGVVEQFF; clone size: NA; J gene: TRBJ2-1; D gene: TRBD2; V gene: TRBV4-3
CDR3 DNA: TGTGCTAGTGGTGCCACTTTGACCCAGTACTTC; CDR3 protein: CASGATLTQYF; clone size: NA; J gene: TRBJ2-5; D gene: NA; V gene: TRBV12-5
CDR3 DNA: TGTGCCAGCAGTGAGACAGGGGTCCGAGGCTACACCTTC; CDR3 protein: CASSETGVRGYTF; clone size: few; J gene: TRBJ1-2; D gene: TRBD1; V gene: TRBV6-1
CDR3 DNA: TGTGCCAGCAGTCCTCGGACTAGCGGGAGTAATGAGCAGTTCTTC; CDR3 protein: CASSPRTSGSNEQFF; clone size: NA; J gene: TRBJ2-1; D gene: TRBD2; V gene: TRBV27
CDR3 DNA: TGTGCCAGCAGCTCTGGACAGGTCTCCTACGAGCAGTACTTC; CDR3 protein: CASSSGQVSYEQYF; clone size: NA; J gene: TRBJ2-7; D gene: TRBD1; V gene: TRBV28
CDR3 DNA: TGTGCCAGCAGTACCTACAGGGGGCCGTTGGTTGAAGCTTTCTTT; CDR3 protein: CASSTYRGPLVEAFF; clone size: NA; J gene: TRBJ1-1; D gene: TRBD1; V gene: TRBV27
CDR3 DNA: TGTGCCAGCGGTCCTGAGTGGTTCTTC; CDR3 protein: CASGPEWFF; clone size: NA; J gene: TRBJ2-1; D gene: NA; V gene: TRBV2
CDR3 DNA: TGTGCCAGCAGTCAGGGGGAAAAACTGTTTTTT; CDR3 protein: CASSQGEKLFF; clone size: NA; J gene: TRBJ1-4; D gene: NA; V gene: TRBV2
CDR3 DNA: TGTGCCAGCAGTCACGGGACTAGCGGGAGGGGAACCACCTACAATGAGCAGTTCTTC; CDR3 protein: CASSHGTSGRGTTYNEQFF; clone size: NA; J gene: TRBJ2-1; D gene: TRBD2; V gene: TRBV6-6
CDR3 DNA: TGTGCCACCAGCAGAGATTTGGGACTAGAACGAACCGGGGAGCTGTTTTTT; CDR3 protein: CATSRDLGLERTGELFF; clone size: NA; J gene: TRBJ2-2; D gene: TRBD2; V gene: TRBV15
CDR3 DNA: TGTGCCAGCAGTTCGACGACAGGGAATAACTATGGCTACACCTTC; CDR3 protein: CASSSTTGNNYGYTF; clone size: NA; J gene: TRBJ1-2; D gene: TRBD1; V gene: TRBV6-5
CDR3 DNA: TGTGCCAGCAGCGCCCAGGGTAACACTGAAGCTTTCTTT; CDR3 protein: CASSAQGNTEAFF; clone size: NA; J gene: TRBJ1-1; D gene: NA; V gene: TRBV7-3
CDR3 DNA: TGTGCCAGCAGCCGGAGGGGAGACGCCTATGGCTACACCTTC; CDR3 protein: CASSRRGDAYGYTF; clone size: few; J gene: TRBJ1-2; D gene: NA; V gene: TRBV11-3
CDR3 DNA: TGTGCCAGCAGCAATGAGATAGATGCTGAAGCTTTCTTT; CDR3 protein: CASSNEIDAEAFF; clone size: NA; J gene: TRBJ1-1; D gene: NA; V gene: TRBV7-9
CDR3 DNA: TGCGCCAGCAGCCCGGGACTGTATAACACAGATACGCAGTATTTT; CDR3 protein: CASSPGLYNTDTQYF; clone size: once; J gene: TRBJ2-3; D gene: NA; V gene: TRBV5-1
CDR3 DNA: TGCGCCAGCAGCTTGGTTCCTAGCGGGAGCCACGAGCAGTACTTC; CDR3 protein: CASSLVPSGSHEQYF; clone size: NA; J gene: TRBJ2-7; D gene: TRBD2; V gene: TRBV5-1
CDR3 DNA: TGTGCCAGCAGCACTTACACTGAAGCTTTCTTT; CDR3 protein: CASSTYTEAFF; clone size: few; J gene: TRBJ1-1; D gene: NA; V gene: TRBV5-4
CDR3 DNA: TGTGCCAGCAGCTTAGGAGGGGACAGGAGAGGCGAGCAGTACTTC; CDR3 protein: CASSLGGDRRGEQYF; clone size: NA; J gene: TRBJ2-7; D gene: TRBD1; V gene: TRBV11-3
CDR3 DNA: TGCGCCAGCAGCCGAACGGTAGCGGGAGAGTCCTACGAGCAGTACTTC; CDR3 protein: CASSRTVAGESYEQYF; clone size: NA; J gene: TRBJ2-7; D gene: TRBD2; V gene: TRBV5-1
CDR3 DNA: TGTGCCAGCAGTTACTCGACGGGGGGGCCGTCCTACGAGCAGTACTTC; CDR3 protein: CASSYSTGGPSYEQYF; clone size: once; J gene: TRBJ2-7; D gene: TRBD2; V gene: TRBV6-2/TRBV6-3
CDR3 DNA: TGTGCCAGCAGTCCTCGACTAGCTTTCACAGATACGCAGTATTTT; CDR3 protein: CASSPRLAFTDTQYF; clone size: few; J gene: TRBJ2-3; D gene: TRBD2; V gene: TRBV27
CDR3 DNA: TGTGCCAGCAGTTGGGGCGGGGCAGCCTACGAGCAGTACTTC; CDR3 protein: CASSWGGAAYEQYF; clone size: NA; J gene: TRBJ2-7; D gene: NA; V gene: TRBV27
CDR3 DNA: TGTGCCAGCAGCCACCCGGGACTAGGCGGGGAGACCCAGTACTTC; CDR3 protein: CASSHPGLGGETQYF; clone size: NA; J gene: TRBJ2-5; D gene: TRBD2; V gene: TRBV3-1/TRBV3-2
CDR3 DNA: TGTGCCAGCAGCTTAGAAAGCGGGAGGACTTTGGGGGGGCAGTTCTTC; CDR3 protein: CASSLESGRTLGGQFF; clone size: NA; J gene: TRBJ2-1; D gene: TRBD2; V gene: TRBV7-2
CDR3 DNA: TGTGCCATCAGTGAGGCGGGAAAGGATACGCAGTATTTT; CDR3 protein: CAISEAGKDTQYF; clone size: NA; J gene: TRBJ2-3; D gene: NA; V gene: TRBV10-3
CDR3 DNA: TGCGCCAGCAGCTTGGCCGGGGGGTTATACGAGCAGTACTTC; CDR3 protein: CASSLAGGLYEQYF; clone size: once; J gene: TRBJ2-7; D gene: TRBD2; V gene: TRBV5-1
CDR3 DNA: TGTGCCAGCAGCTTGGGGGCGACAGGGGCGGGCACAGATACGCAGTATTTT; CDR3 protein: CASSLGATGAGTDTQYF; clone size: NA; J gene: TRBJ2-3; D gene: TRBD1; V gene: TRBV7-3
CDR3 DNA: TGTGCCAGCAGCTTAGGTCCTAGCGGGAACACCGGGGAGCTGTTTTTT; CDR3 protein: CASSLGPSGNTGELFF; clone size: few; J gene: TRBJ2-2; D gene: TRBD2; V gene: TRBV7-9
CDR3 DNA: TGCGCCAGCAGCCCCCAAACAGGGTCCCCCTACGAGCAGTACTTC; CDR3 protein: CASSPQTGSPYEQYF; clone size: NA; J gene: TRBJ2-7; D gene: NA; V gene: TRBV5-1
CDR3 DNA: TGTGCCAGCAGTGAGCTAGGGACTAGCGGGACCTACAATGAGCAGTTCTTC; CDR3 protein: CASSELGTSGTYNEQFF; clone size: NA; J gene: TRBJ2-1; D gene: TRBD2; V gene: TRBV2
CDR3 DNA: TGTGCCAGCAGTCAGGGGGTAGACACTGAAGCTTTCTTT; CDR3 protein: CASSQGVDTEAFF; clone size: NA; J gene: TRBJ1-1; D gene: TRBD1; V gene: TRBV9
CDR3 DNA: TGTGCCAGCTCAGTCGGGGCAGGGGAAACCAATGAGCAGTTCTTC; CDR3 protein: CASSVGAGETNEQFF; clone size: few; J gene: TRBJ2-1; D gene: NA; V gene: TRBV6-4
CDR3 DNA: TGTGCCAGCAGCTTGACCGGGGACACAGATACGCAGTATTTT; CDR3 protein: CASSLTGDTDTQYF; clone size: NA; J gene: TRBJ2-3; D gene: NA; V gene: TRBV5-5
CDR3 DNA: TGTGCCAGCAGTGAAAGGTTGAGCGGGCCTAACACCGGGGAGCTGTTTTTT; CDR3 protein: CASSERLSGPNTGELFF; clone size: many; J gene: TRBJ2-2; D gene: NA; V gene: TRBV2
CDR3 DNA: TGTGCCAGCAGCTTCGGTTTCTCCGGGGAGCTGTTTTTT; CDR3 protein: CASSFGFSGELFF; clone size: NA; J gene: TRBJ2-2; D gene: NA; V gene: TRBV7-3
CDR3 DNA: TGTGCCTGGAGTGGGGGGACAGATCAAGAGACCCAGTACTTC; CDR3 protein: CAWSGGTDQETQYF; clone size: NA; J gene: TRBJ2-5; D gene: TRBD1; V gene: TRBV30
CDR3 DNA: TGTGCCAGCAGCCCGGGACATTGGGTGTACACTGAAGCTTTCTTT; CDR3 protein: CASSPGHWVYTEAFF; clone size: NA; J gene: TRBJ1-1; D gene: NA; V gene: TRBV7-9
CDR3 DNA: TGTGCCAGCAGTGATCCAGGGAGGGGGACTGAAGCTTTCTTT; CDR3 protein: CASSDPGRGTEAFF; clone size: few; J gene: TRBJ1-1; D gene: NA; V gene: TRBV6-1
CDR3 DNA: TGTGCCAGCAGCCAGACTAGACCCGGGGAGCTGTTTTTT; CDR3 protein: CASSQTRPGELFF; clone size: NA; J gene: TRBJ2-2; D gene: NA; V gene: TRBV3-1/TRBV3-2
CDR3 DNA: TGTGCCAGCAAGCCGGACAACCCCTACGAGCAGTACTTC; CDR3 protein: CASKPDNPYEQYF; clone size: NA; J gene: TRBJ2-7; D gene: NA; V gene: TRBV7-9
CDR3 DNA: TGTGCCAGCAGTGAATCAGAGGGGACAGGAGGGAAAGAGACCCAGTACTTC; CDR3 protein: CASSESEGTGGKETQYF; clone size: NA; J gene: TRBJ2-5; D gene: TRBD1; V gene: TRBV25-1
CDR3 DNA: TGTGCCAGCAGTTTCGACAGGGTTGAAGCTTTCTTT; CDR3 protein: CASSFDRVEAFF; clone size: NA; J gene: TRBJ1-1; D gene: TRBD1; V gene: TRBV12-3/TRBV12-4
CDR3 DNA: TGTGCCACCAGCACCCAGGGGTACGAGCAGTACTTC; CDR3 protein: CATSTQGYEQYF; clone size: NA; J gene: TRBJ2-7; D gene: NA; V gene: TRBV15
CDR3 DNA: TGTGCCAGCAGCTTAGACTGGGGATCGTCCACTAGCGGGAGAAGGGGGGGTAATGAGCAGTTCTTC; CDR3 protein: CASSLDWGSSTSGRRGGNEQFF; clone size: NA; J gene: TRBJ2-1; D gene: TRBD2; V gene: TRBV11-3
CDR3 DNA: TGTGCCAGCAGCTCACTAGCGCACAATGAGCAGTTCTTC; CDR3 protein: CASSSLAHNEQFF; clone size: NA; J gene: TRBJ2-1; D gene: TRBD2; V gene: TRBV11-2
CDR3 DNA: TGTGCCAGCAGTTTCGCAGGCCGGGCACAGGCGGGAGGGCGGGATACGCAGTATTTT; CDR3 protein: CASSFAGRAQAGGRDTQYF; clone size: once; J gene: TRBJ2-3; D gene: TRBD2; V gene: TRBV27
CDR3 DNA: TGTGCCAGCAGTGAAGACCTCTCGGGTGAAAAACTGTTTTTT; CDR3 protein: CASSEDLSGEKLFF; clone size: NA; J gene: TRBJ1-4; D gene: NA; V gene: TRBV2
CDR3 DNA: TGCGCCAGCAGCTTGGAGCCTAACAATGAGCAGTTCTTC; CDR3 protein: CASSLEPNNEQFF; clone size: NA; J gene: TRBJ2-1; D gene: NA; V gene: TRBV5-1
CDR3 DNA: TGTGCCAGCAGCCCCCGCGGGGGTACGCAGTATTTT; CDR3 protein: CASSPRGGTQYF; clone size: NA; J gene: TRBJ2-3; D gene: TRBD2; V gene: TRBV27
CDR3 DNA: TGTGCCAGCAGTTACTCGGTCCAGGGGAAAGGAAACACCATATATTTT; CDR3 protein: CASSYSVQGKGNTIYF; clone size: NA; J gene: TRBJ1-3; D gene: NA; V gene: TRBV6-5